This paragraph reports one TCR beta chain. Its antigen is not known. This CDR3 is also generated by other DNA sequences in the sample. This sample is part of a study of shared clonotypes between healthy human individuals. At the level of the study: Donors had three CD4 naive, three CD4 memory, two CD8 naive and one CD8 memory plate apiece.

Study outcomes and limitations: Four donors had roughly 5% of their naive CD4 clonotypes in common.

The V gene's germline CDR1 is SGHTA and CDR2 FQGNSA. This CDR3 spans 15 amino acids. V was pared by 1 base and J by 3 bases, with 2 bases of the junction left unmatched. The protocol was immunoSEQ multiplex PCR, while the TCRdb copy is restricted to in-frame clones and leaves out a portion. The sample contains 2 million to 2.5 million clones, over 85% of which appear only once. V gene TRBV7-2 combines with J gene TRBJ2-5, with 10 bases lining up with TRBD1. Material for sequencing was naive CD4+ T cells from PBMCs. Subset reported: CD45RA+ positively selected. The origin of this receptor is a man in his late teens or twenties in good health. Some clones in this sample may be carry-over from other donors' samples. The CDR3 DNA follows: TGTGCCAGCAGCTTAGGGGGGACAGGGGAAGAGACCCAGTACTTC. This codes for CASSLGGTGEETQYF.